This T cell receptor beta chain was obtained from a study of T cells in Graves' hyperthyroidism and ophthalmopathy (dated by TCRdb to about 2019). For the wider study: Peripheral blood samples were taken at the time of initial diagnosis, prior to any treatment. Prospective prediction of ophthalmopathy was tested in an independent validation cohort of 18 to 20 hyperthyroidism patients and roughly 16 patients who later progressed to ophthalmopathy. TCR Vbeta CDR3 sequencing of fewer than 150 peripheral blood samples (43 ophthalmopathy, about 75 hyperthyroidism and approximately 17 progressor patients) is reported in the paper. In addition, the study compared T-cell repertoires in thyroid tissue and in blood from several Graves' hyperthyroidism patients. Following sampling, methimazole starting at 30 mg daily was given to hyperthyroidism patients, and high-dose intravenous methylprednisolone was given to ophthalmopathy patients. The 75 to 100 discovery patients were randomly divided into training and test sets at a 7:3 ratio. A discovery cohort of around 100 patients, about 43 with Graves' ophthalmopathy and 55 to 65 with stable Graves' hyperthyroidism, was used to find distinguishing TCR V-J signatures. Paper-wide results and their limitations: A model built on a 13 V-J signature distinguished ophthalmopathy from stable hyperthyroidism, reaching 85% to 90% sensitivity and 81.08% specificity in cross-validation and 80%/75% in testing. No statistical method was used to fix the sample size in advance, and group allocation was not hidden from the investigators. Most expanded thyroid clonotypes (frequency above 0.001) were also detected in blood, a finding suggesting that blood repertoires may reflect thyroid immune responses. In validation, the model predicted progression to ophthalmopathy with 55% to 71% sensitivity and about 72% specificity, a median of approximately 6.7 months before onset.

Stable Graves' hyperthyroidism was defined as the absence of progression to ophthalmopathy over 18 months of follow-up. The hyperthyroidism patients were between 18 and 65 years old and newly diagnosed, with a disease duration of less than 2 months. Any patient with an uncontrolled infection, another autoimmune disease, pregnancy or lactation was excluded. Diagnoses relied on clinical symptoms, serum thyroxine and TRAb, thyroid ultrasound and orbital computed tomography. Ficoll-Paque density gradient centrifugation was used to isolate PBMCs from about 9 ml of fresh peripheral blood. Trizol reagent was used to extract total RNA, and RNA quality was then checked on an Agilent 2100 Bioanalyzer. Concerning this clonotype itself: The antigen this receptor binds is unknown. Base qualities are missing; no much larger clone stands one base away.

The TCR beta CDR3 regions were amplified from the RNA transcripts. The first round of RT-PCR for the TCR CDR3 was performed with the HTBI primer set and the Qiagen OneStep RT-PCR kit. Libraries were constructed in a second round of multiplex PCR, after which size selection and purification were carried out. The libraries were sequenced on an Illumina HiSeq2000 using paired-end 100 bp reads. The study's processing was this. SOAPnuke was used to process the raw data, throwing out any read that contained adapters or uncalled bases, had a mean Phred below 15, or lacked an exact constant-primer or identifier match. COPE v1.2.5 was used to merge high-quality paired reads, and clonotypes were defined as unique nucleotide sequences. MiTCR v1.1 was used to align the clonotypes against IMGT TRBV, TRBD and TRBJ reference segments. Analysis was restricted to V-J combinations with a frequency above 0.0001, which covered about 99% of repertoires. The TCS score was defined as the ratio of F50 (clonal expansion) to E x V (chaos), calculated using BLOSUM62-based TCRdist between CDR3 peptides within each V-J. Welch's t-statistics and random forest reduced fewer than 550 V-J features to under 15, which were used in a naive Bayes classifier (R e1071). TCRdb cleaned the public reads at Q25 with fastp, built clones with MiXCR and kept in-frame beta chains. Each record represents a unique CDR3 protein, reported with the most common genes and DNA among its rows. It is TCRdb's table, rather than the study itself, that gives the V and J calls and clone size. This sample holds fewer than 800,000 distinct CDR3 sequences; about 15% were observed only once. The ten most abundant clones make up about 8.4% of the sample.

Reading from cysteine to phenylalanine, the CDR3 counts 14 amino acids. The sequence is cut down to CDR3 DNA, 42 bases in frame from base 1. As encoded in the germline V gene (reference sequence), CDR1 is DFQATT while CDR2 is SNEGSKA. V sheds 4 bases and J sheds 1 base, leaving 14 bases between their ends. The source is a young man with Graves' hyperthyroidism. In this chain, TRBV20-1 is recombined with TRBJ2-7, and TRBD2 may be the D gene, going by 6 matching bases. The sequenced sample was blood. The CDR3 amino acid sequence is: CSAKGTAPSYEQYF. In nucleotides, the sequence is TGCAGTGCTAAAGGGACTGCCCCTTCCTACGAGCAGTACTTC.